Listed here are 32 T cell receptor beta chains from one sample, sequenced in a study of blood T cells in healthy people across ages. Through a sample-barcoded 5' primer and a J-beta primer mix, a second PCR was run for 7 to 11 cycles. TCRdb independently ran MiXCR on the 5' RACE reads; one entry per CDR3 protein. The table records hundreds of thousands of distinct CDR3 sequences, around 24% of them present only once. These same data were also listed under a study on T cells of mothers and their children.

Source material: blood. These receptors were taken from a boy aged 5-17 years in good health.

The rearrangement joins TRBV27 to TRBJ2-1; 10 nucleotides line up with TRBD2. The closer fit of TRBJ2-5 to the DNA end suggests the J call may be wrong. Germline V gene lookup returns CDR1 MNHEY and CDR2 SMNVEV (reference sequence). The CDR3 totals 17 residues. CDR3 region: CASSTGLSGGAAETQYF. The CDR3 coding sequence is TGTGCCAGCAGTACGGGGCTAAGCGGGGGGGCAGCAGAGACCCAGTACTTC.

As for this clonotype: A much larger clone differs from this one at a single base, so this may be a read error. The CDR3 region has the DNA TGTGCCATCAGTGGACCCGGGGTAGCGGGAGGAGAGACCCAGTACTTC. Protein: CAISGPGVAGGETQYF. The V call is TRBV10-3, the J call TRBJ2-5; 10 bases fit TRBD2. The CDR3 sequence is 16 residues long. Germline-derived CDR1 and CDR2 are ENHRY and SYGVKD. V was clipped by 4 bases and J by 4 bases; unmatched bases: 9.

The CDR3 DNA sequence: TGTGCCAGCAGCTTACGACTAGCGGGGGCGAGCACAGATACGCAGTATTTT. Its translation: CASSLRLAGASTDTQYF. The chain has TRBV7-2 and TRBJ2-3, with 12 bases that match TRBD2. V was pared by 2 bases and J by 0 bases, with 3 bases of the junction left unmatched. The germline CDR1 and CDR2 sequences are SGHTA and FQGNSA. The CDR3 is 17 residues long.

The rearrangement links TRBV9 to TRBJ1-2; D gene uncertain. The CDR3 runs 12 residues. Germline CDR1 reads SGDLS; CDR2 reads YYNGEE. V gave up 2 bases and J gave up 6 bases, with 8 bases separating them. CDR3 sequence reads: CASSVSEDGYTF. The CDR3 DNA is TGTGCCAGCAGCGTCAGCGAGGATGGCTACACCTTC.

This clonotype was picked up a small number of times. The V gene is TRBV3-1, the J gene TRBJ1-2, with TRBD1 as a possible D gene (6 bases). The V gene's germline CDR1 is LGHDT and CDR2 YNNKEL (reference sequence). V lost 5 bases and J lost 5, with 12 bases in between. There are 13 residues in the CDR3. CDR3 DNA sequence: TGTGCCAGCAGCGGCCGGGACACGTATGGCTACACCTTC. Protein product: CASSGRDTYGYTF.

This chain links TRBV5-5 with TRBJ2-2, with unresolved D. This CDR3 spans 15 amino acids. Trimming pared 2 bases from V and 5 bases from J, leaving 13 bases between. Germline-derived CDR1 and CDR2 are SGHKS and YYEKEE (reference sequence). CDR3 nucleotide sequence: TGTGCCAGCAGCTTTGATCTGACAAGTACCGGGGAGCTGTTTTTT. Encoded protein: CASSFDLTSTGELFF.

This clonotype was detected a few times. The gene calls are TRBV28 and TRBJ2-7; 7 bases align to TRBD1. This CDR3 is built from 15 residues. The J segment lost 2 bases and the V segment lost 1 base, leaving 5 bases of the junction unmatched. Germline assignment: CDR1 MDHEN and CDR2 SYDVKM. CDR3 DNA sequence: TGTGCCAGCAGTTTATCAAGGGGGCGTACCTACGAGCAGTACTTC. It yields the protein CASSLSRGRTYEQYF.

The chain uses TRBV4-1 and TRBJ2-1; D is unclear. The V gene's germline CDR1 is MGHRA and CDR2 YSYEKL. This CDR3 region has 16 residues. Trimming took 0 bases from V and 7 from J, leaving 16 bases between them. The CDR3 region has the DNA TGCGCCAGCAGCCAAGATCTAGGACGCCCTTGGAATGAGCAGTTCTTC. Its translation is CASSQDLGRPWNEQFF.

This chain joins TRBV3-1 and TRBJ2-1; 7 bases are shared with TRBD2. The CDR3 loop spans 15 amino acids. V was pared by 1 base and J by 5 bases, with 5 bases of the junction left unmatched. CDR1 and CDR2 (germline): LGHDT, YNNKEL (reference sequence). The CDR3 nucleotides are TGTGCCAGCAGCCAAGTGTCTAGCGGTAACAATGAGCAGTTCTTC. It codes for CASSQVSSGNNEQFF.

The chain is built from TRBV4-1 and TRBJ2-5; the match to TRBD2 covers 10 bases. The CDR3 loop spans 16 amino acids. Per the germline V gene, CDR1 is MGHRA and CDR2 is YSYEKL. V was pared by 1 base and J by 4 bases, with 6 bases of the junction left unmatched. CDR3: CASSQVLAGVSETQYF. Here the CDR3 DNA reads TGCGCCAGCAGCCAAGTCCTAGCGGGAGTGTCAGAGACCCAGTACTTC.

This clonotype has more than one count but fewer than ten. This chain connects TRBV5-4 to TRBJ1-4; D not resolved. Germline V CDR1 and CDR2: SGHNT, YYREEE (reference sequence). This CDR3 region has 15 residues. Trimming pared 3 bases from V and 7 bases from J, leaving 16 bases between. The CDR3 DNA reads as TGTGCCAGCAGCTCCTCGAGGGCTCAAGGTGAAAAACTGTTTTTT. This gives the protein CASSSSRAQGEKLFF.

This chain joins TRBV10-2 and TRBJ2-7, with TRBD2 as a possible D gene (5 bases). With 1 base removed from V and 3 bases from J, the gap between germline ends came to 10 bases. The CDR3 length is 14 residues. Germline CDR1 and CDR2: WSHSY and SAAADI. CDR3 DNA: TGCGCCAGCAGTGAGTTAGGTAGCGACTACGAGCAGTACTTC. Translation gives CASSELGSDYEQYF.

In its sample, this clonotype was seen a few times. The chain recombines TRBV12-3 or TRBV12-4 with TRBJ2-2, with 8 bases aligning to TRBD1. V gave up 6 bases and J gave up 6 bases; unmatched junction bases: 3. The CDR3 loop spans 13 amino acids. In DNA form, the CDR3 reads TGTGCCAGCAGAAGGGGACAGGCCGGGGAGCTGTTTTTT. It specifies CASRRGQAGELFF.

This clonotype appeared a few times. An end of the junction does not agree with germline; a read error may underlie this. This chain uses TRBV20-1 with TRBJ2-5; 8 nucleotides match TRBD2. The CDR3 is 15 residues long. From germline, CDR1 is DFQATT and CDR2 SNEGSKA (reference sequence). The CDR3 protein is CSARPLAGSQETQHF. As DNA, the CDR3 is TGCAGTGCTAGACCTTTAGCGGGATCCCAAGAGACCCAGCACTTC.

The genes are TRBV5-6 and TRBJ2-1; D uncertain. Trimming took 3 bases from V and 10 from J, leaving 11 bases between them. From germline, CDR1 is SGHDT and CDR2 YYEEEE. The CDR3 is 12 amino acids. The CDR3 region is CASSYDMGEQFF. The CDR3 DNA reads TGTGCCAGCAGCTACGACATGGGAGAGCAGTTCTTC.

The J gene is TRBJ2-5, the V gene TRBV4-3, with 12 positions matching TRBD1. TRBJ2-7 explains the end of the DNA better; the J call may be wrong. Germline loops: CDR1 LGHNA, CDR2 YSLEER. The CDR3 sequence is 15 residues long. Here the CDR3 reads CASSRGTGGLYEQYF. Here the CDR3 DNA reads TGCGCCAGCAGCCGAGGGACAGGGGGCTTATACGAGCAGTACTTC.

This clonotype was found a few times. The V call is TRBV28, the J call TRBJ1-5, with 7 bases lining up with TRBD1. With V trimmed by 8 bases and J by 5 bases, 15 bases remained unmatched. From germline, CDR1 is MDHEN and CDR2 SYDVKM. The CDR3 loop spans 16 amino acids. The CDR3 DNA is TGTGCCAGCGCCGGGATAAAGGGACAGTGGGATCAGCCCCAGCATTTT. Its translation: CASAGIKGQWDQPQHF.

This clonotype was detected once. J is TRBJ2-3 and V is TRBV5-1; 9 bases align to TRBD1. With V trimmed by 5 bases and J by 4 bases, 8 bases remained unmatched. The CDR3 is made up of 15 amino acids. Germline CDR1 is SGHRS and CDR2 is YFSETQ. DNA of the CDR3: TGCGCCAGCAGTTTACAGGGGGCAGTCGCAGATACGCAGTATTTT. This translates into CASSLQGAVADTQYF.

The V gene is TRBV6-5, the J gene TRBJ2-1; D is possibly TRBD1 or TRBD2 (6 bases each). The germline gives CDR1 MNHEY, CDR2 SVGAGI. The V end lost 0 bases, the J end lost 6 bases, and 12 bases lay between the germline ends. The CDR3 spans 15 residues. The CDR3 spells CASSYSTGAPNEQFF. The CDR3, as DNA: TGTGCCAGCAGTTACTCGACGGGGGCCCCCAATGAGCAGTTCTTC.

The V call is TRBV27, the J call TRBJ2-7; D possibly corresponds to TRBD2 (5 bases). The CDR3 contains 15 residues. V was shortened by 3 bases and J by 6 bases, with 18 bases between the two germline ends. Germline V lookup: CDR1 MNHEY, CDR2 SMNVEV (reference sequence). CDR3 sequence reads: CASSFPSTGRFEQYF. The CDR3 DNA is TGTGCCAGCAGTTTCCCCTCGACGGGAAGGTTCGAGCAGTACTTC.

This clonotype was counted a few times. Here the CDR3 DNA reads TGTGCCTGGAGTGTACCGAACAGTGAGCAGTTCTTC. Its protein product is CAWSVPNSEQFF. J is TRBJ2-5 and V is TRBV30; D unclear. Near its end, the DNA agrees better with TRBJ2-1, so the J call may be wrong. The CDR3 length is 12 residues. Germline V gene data show CDR1 as GTSNPN and CDR2 as SVGIG (reference sequence).

This clonotype was seen a few times. The junction does not match germline at one end; this may be a read error. This chain connects TRBV20-1 to TRBJ2-5; TRBD1 might be the D (6 bases). Germline assignment: CDR1 DFQATT and CDR2 SNEGSKA (reference sequence). The CDR3 extends over 14 amino acids. The CDR3 here is CSARDLGAFGQLFF. Here the CDR3 DNA reads TGCAGTGCTAGAGATTTGGGAGCCTTTGGACAGTTGTTCTTC.

The CDR3 sequence is CASSLNSAGNSPLHF. The CDR3 DNA follows: TGTGCCAGCAGCTTAAACTCGGCAGGGAATTCACCCCTCCACTTT. This chain uses TRBV7-3 with TRBJ1-6; D might be TRBD1 (5 bases). Deletions cut 1 base from V and 7 bases from J, with 11 bases between. Germline V gene lookup returns CDR1 SGHTA and CDR2 FQGTGA. This CDR3 comprises 15 residues.

The chain links TRBV12-3 or TRBV12-4 to TRBJ2-3; the match to TRBD1 covers 12 bases. There are 15 residues in the CDR3. J gave up 6 bases and V 5 bases, and 6 bases lay outside the gene matches. The CDR3 here is CASSLTGQGADTQYF. The CDR3 bases are TGTGCCAGCAGTCTAACGGGACAGGGGGCTGATACGCAGTATTTT.

The V call is TRBV7-8, the J call TRBJ2-5; the match to TRBD2 covers 12 bases. CDR1 SGHVS and CDR2 FQNEAQ come from the germline V gene. The CDR3 sequence is 14 residues long. V was pared by 11 bases and J by 2 bases, with 6 bases of the junction left unmatched. CDR3 DNA sequence: TGTGCCGGCGACCTAGCGGGGGGGCAAGAGACCCAGTACTTC. It codes for CAGDLAGGQETQYF.

This chain links TRBV3-1 with TRBJ2-7, with 9 positions matching TRBD1. J lost 2 bases, V lost 3 bases, and 8 bases had no gene match. CDR3 size: 16 residues. Germline assignment: CDR1 LGHDT and CDR2 YNNKEL (reference sequence). CDR3 residues: CASSQKGQGYTYEQYF. The CDR3 coding sequence is TGTGCCAGCAGCCAGAAGGGACAGGGCTACACCTACGAGCAGTACTTC.

V and J are TRBV10-3 and TRBJ2-1; 11 bases align to TRBD1. Per germline, CDR1 ENHRY and CDR2 SYGVKD. V shed 6 bases and J 10 bases; nucleotides not matched to a gene: 11. CDR3 length equals 15 residues. CDR3 amino acids: CAISEDRGRGKEQFF. CDR3 nucleotide sequence: TGTGCCATCAGCGAGGACAGGGGGCGAGGGAAGGAGCAGTTCTTC.

This clonotype has more than one count but fewer than ten. V is TRBV15 and J is TRBJ1-1; D remains unclear. With 0 bases removed from V and 0 bases from J, the gap between germline ends came to 11 bases. Looked up from germline, CDR1 is LNHNV and CDR2 is YYDKDF (reference sequence). This CDR3 is 16 amino acids long. CDR3 nucleotide sequence: TGTGCCACCAGCAGAGATTATCCCAAGATGAACACTGAAGCTTTCTTT. This gives the protein CATSRDYPKMNTEAFF.

This clonotype came up a few times. This rearrangement joins TRBV7-8 to TRBJ2-3; 7 bases align to TRBD2. The length of the CDR3 is 17 residues. Germline CDR1 is SGHVS and CDR2 is FQNEAQ. J gave up 0 bases and V 3 bases, and 9 bases lay outside the gene matches. CDR3 sequence reads: CASSFSGPKTSTDTQYF. Here the CDR3 DNA reads TGTGCCAGCAGCTTTAGCGGGCCAAAGACTAGCACAGATACGCAGTATTTT.

This clonotype showed up just a few times. The chain links TRBV3-1 to TRBJ2-5; 12 positions match TRBD2. The assigned J gene may be wrong: the sequence end matches TRBJ2-1 better. The CDR3 is made up of 15 amino acids. Germline V gives CDR1 LGHDT, CDR2 YNNKEL (reference sequence). DNA for the CDR3: TGTGCCAGCAGCCAGCTAGCGGGGGGGCGGAGTGAGCAGTTCTTC. Translating it yields CASSQLAGGRSEQFF.

V usage is TRBV12-5 and J usage is TRBJ2-2; D might be TRBD1 (5 bases). Trimming shortened V by 1 base and J by 3 bases, and 6 bases separated the two germline ends. The CDR3 extends over 14 amino acids. Germline CDR1 and CDR2: LGHNT and FRNRAP. CDR3 coding DNA: TGTGCTAGTGGTTTGGAAGGGGACACCGGGGAGCTGTTTTTT. Translated, it gives CASGLEGDTGELFF.

The sample holds a few counts of this clonotype. This chain's CDR3 is CASTLIAGVETQYF. DNA of the CDR3: TGTGCCAGCACCTTAATTGCAGGGGTAGAGACCCAGTACTTC. This chain joins TRBV28 and TRBJ2-5; weak D call: TRBD1 (6 bases). V was cut by 7 bases and J by 4 bases, with 16 bases left in between. The CDR3 extends over 14 amino acids. CDR1 and CDR2 (germline): MDHEN, SYDVKM.